Included here is one T cell receptor (beta chain) sequence, with context. Combining iRepertoire HTBI primers with Arm-PCR of CDR3 regions, the authors built TCR beta libraries. TCRdb processed the multiplex PCR reads anew with MiXCR; each CDR3 protein has one entry. The data hold some 420,000 distinct CDR3 sequences, with under 25% observed a single time. The data originate from a study of regulatory T cells in long-lasting Graves disease. Germline V gene sequence: CDR1 LNHDA, CDR2 SQIVND (reference sequence). The V end lost 3 bases, the J end lost 3 bases, and 14 bases lay between the germline ends. The CDR3 length is 15 residues. As for time point: persistent/refractory GD, antithyroid drugs over 5 years with positive TRAb. PBMC-extracted RNA yielded the TCR library.

J is TRBJ1-2 and V is TRBV19; D not resolved. Specimen: peripheral blood mononuclear cells (PBMCs), collected when the disease was refractory, from a patient treated with antithyroid drugs. This TCR was recovered from a female donor with Graves disease. The CDR3 reads CASSIPTRSDYGYTF. The CDR3 DNA is TGTGCCAGTAGTATTCCGACCCGGTCCGACTATGGCTACACCTTC. The whole variable domain, remainder taken from reference TRBV19 and TRBJ1-2, is DGGITQSPKYLFRKEGQNVTLSCEQNLNHDAMYWYRQDPGQGLRLIYYSQIVNDFQKGDIAEGYSVSREKKESFPLTVTSAQKNPTAFYLCASSIPTRSDYGYTFGSGTRLTVV.